This entry features one T cell receptor beta chain sequence. Antigen: not known. The sample originates from a study of cytomegalovirus exposure and HLA in healthy donors. CDR1 is SGDLS and CDR2 is YYNGEE in the germline V gene. V lost 3 bases and J lost 10, with 16 bases in between. This CDR3 is built from 13 residues. The study ran its PCR with 60 Vbeta and 13 Jbeta primers. Some clones are missing from TCRdb's copy, which holds only in-frame ones; the method was immunoSEQ multiplex PCR. This repertoire includes tens of thousands of clones. Study-wide results and caveats: Reports showed the classifier diagnosing cytomegalovirus status with high specificity and sensitivity. Most CMV-associated TCR beta chains were later found to appear HLA-restricted. In a later analysis, productive TCRs from donors in an Asian-associated ancestry cluster reportedly carried fewer N-insertions than the cohort mean.

The gene calls are TRBV9 and TRBJ1-1; D unclear. The specimen was PBMCs. The clonotype comes from a man aged 45-65 years in good health and CMV-seropositive. This CDR3 is CASSAIWTERAFF. In nucleotides, the CDR3 is TGTGCCAGCAGCGCGATCTGGACTGAGAGAGCTTTCTTT. The entire variable domain, with the rest obtained from reference TRBV9 and TRBJ1-1, is as follows: DSGVTQTPKHLITATGQRVTLRCSPRSGDLSVYWYQQSLDQGLQFLIQYYNGEERAKGNILERFSAQQFPDLHSELNLSSLELGDSALYFCASSAIWTERAFFGQGTRLTVV.